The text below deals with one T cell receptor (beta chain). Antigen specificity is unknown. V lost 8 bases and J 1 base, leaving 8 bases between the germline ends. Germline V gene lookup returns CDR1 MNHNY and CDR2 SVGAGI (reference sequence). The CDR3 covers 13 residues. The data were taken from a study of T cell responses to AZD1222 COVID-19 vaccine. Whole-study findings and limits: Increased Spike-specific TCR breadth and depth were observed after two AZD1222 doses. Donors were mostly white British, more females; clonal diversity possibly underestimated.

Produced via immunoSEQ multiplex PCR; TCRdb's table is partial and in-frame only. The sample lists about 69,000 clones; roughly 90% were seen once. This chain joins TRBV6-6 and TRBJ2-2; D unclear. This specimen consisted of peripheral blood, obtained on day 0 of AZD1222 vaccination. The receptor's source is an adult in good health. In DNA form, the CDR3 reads TGTGCCAGCCAGCCCGGGAACACCGGGGAGCTGTTTTTT. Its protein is CASQPGNTGELFF.